This TCR beta chain was identified in a study of blood T cell repertoires in COVID-19. Study in general: Nucleic acid was either cDNA or gDNA, and it came from T cells, B-cell-depleted T cells, or PBMCs.

V dropped 0 bases and J dropped 3 bases, with 8 bases sitting between them. The CDR3 contains 13 residues. Germline V gene lookup returns CDR1 GTSNPN and CDR2 SVGIG (reference sequence). Here immunoSEQ multiplex PCR was the method, and the copy in TCRdb shows in-frame clones only, minus some. This sample has about 150,000 clones; roughly four fifths occur once, and the top ten carry about 29%. The chain employs TRBV30 and TRBJ1-1; D is uncertain. The specimen was peripheral blood. The clonotype was recovered from a woman aged 60-70 years with acute or convalescent COVID-19. CDR3 in DNA: TGTGCCTGGAGTGTCAACAGATACACTGAAGCTTTCTTT. Translated, it gives CAWSVNRYTEAFF.